The rows below give T cell receptor beta chains drawn from one sample of a study of response to subunit inactivated influenza vaccine. TCRdb processed the RT-PCR reads anew with MiXCR; each CDR3 protein has one entry. The table includes roughly 500,000 distinct CDR3 sequences, approximately 20% detected once. The same specimen was also included in a second study, on T cells expressing NK-cell markers.

The sequenced sample was CD4+ T cells sorted from PBMCs, obtained 11 to 12 days after vaccination. The receptor source for this set is a man in his fifties who received an inactivated influenza vaccine. Each CDR3 is given with its conserved first and last residue. D genes are given only for firm matches. Rows give clone size only sometimes, using once, few, many, or a class for an expanded clone.

>TRBJ2-7|NA|TRBV11-2|TRBD1
CASSPGQPKLGYEQYF
TGTGCCAGCAGCCCGGGACAGCCCAAATTGGGCTACGAGCAGTACTTC
>TRBJ2-1|NA|TRBV10-3|TRBD2
CAIRPRTLAGGDNEQFF
TGTGCCATCAGGCCGCGGACACTAGCGGGAGGGGACAATGAGCAGTTCTTC
>TRBJ2-5|NA|TRBV12-3/TRBV12-4|NA
CASSYAWPDVYQETQYF
TGTGCCAGCAGTTACGCGTGGCCAGACGTATACCAAGAGACCCAGTACTTC
>TRBJ2-1|few|TRBV7-9|NA
CASRSGQKPYNEQFF
TGTGCCAGCAGATCCGGACAGAAACCTTACAATGAGCAGTTCTTC
>TRBJ2-4|NA|TRBV19|TRBD2
CASSLLGGAKNIQYF
TGTGCCAGTAGTCTCCTCGGGGGGGCCAAAAACATTCAGTACTTC
>TRBJ2-4|few|TRBV4-2|TRBD2
CASSPSAGALAKNIQYF
TGTGCCAGCAGCCCCTCGGCGGGAGCTTTAGCCAAAAACATTCAGTACTTC
>TRBJ1-1|few|TRBV7-9|TRBD1
CASGTGRAGTEAFF
TGTGCCAGTGGGACAGGGAGAGCGGGGACTGAAGCTTTCTTT
>TRBJ2-7|many|TRBV6-5|TRBD2
CATQGLYEQYF
TGTGCCACCCAGGGACTATACGAGCAGTACTTC
>TRBJ2-3|NA|TRBV19|NA
CASSMEDTQYF
TGTGCCAGTAGTATGGAAGATACGCAGTATTTT
>TRBJ2-7|NA|TRBV5-6|NA
CASSLETEQYF
TGTGCCAGCAGCTTGGAGACAGAGCAGTACTTC
>TRBJ2-4|few|TRBV7-8|NA
CASSLRSEGLLAKNIQYF
TGTGCCAGCAGCTTACGCTCGGAGGGCCTTCTAGCCAAAAACATTCAGTACTTC
>TRBJ1-1|NA|TRBV5-1|TRBD1
CASSIGDRGNTEAFF
TGCGCCAGCAGCATAGGGGACAGGGGTAACACTGAAGCTTTCTTT
>TRBJ2-2|NA|TRBV4-3|NA
CASSQEGRSTGELFF
TGCGCCAGCAGCCAAGAAGGAAGATCCACCGGGGAGCTGTTTTTT
>TRBJ2-5|NA|TRBV4-3|TRBD2
CASSQLAGGAETQYF
TGCGCCAGCAGCCAGCTAGCGGGGGGGGCAGAGACCCAGTACTTC